Shown below are 26 T cell receptor beta chains from a single sample sequenced in a study of cytomegalovirus exposure and HLA in healthy donors. PCR involved 60 Vbeta and 13 Jbeta primers. Here immunoSEQ multiplex PCR was the method, and the copy in TCRdb shows in-frame clones only, minus some. The sample yields some 100,000 clones, around three quarters seen once. The material sequenced was PBMCs. All receptors derive from a female donor in good health and CMV-seropositive.

Written as DNA, the CDR3 is TGTGCCAGTAGTATGGTCGGGACAGATACGCAGTATTTT. Translation: CASSMVGTDTQYF. This sequence joins TRBV19 and TRBJ2-3, with D unclear. Germline CDR1 LNHDA, CDR2 SQIVND (reference sequence). The CDR3 extends over 13 amino acids. Trimming cost V 3 bases and J 3 bases, with 7 bases left between them.

Notes on this clone: One junction end does not reproduce the germline sequence, and a read error may be involved. The chain links TRBV15 to TRBJ2-6, with D possibly TRBD1 on 5 matching bases. The CDR3 has 16 amino acids. Germline values: CDR1 LNHNV, CDR2 YYDKDF (reference sequence). As DNA, the CDR3 is TGTGCCACCAGCAGAGATGGGAACTCTGGGGCCAACGGCCTGACTTTC. It encodes CATSRDGNSGANGLTF. Combining the CDR3 with reference TRBV15 and TRBJ2-6 gives the whole variable domain DAMVIQNPRYQVTQFGKPVTLSCSQTLNHNVMYWYQQKSSQAPKLLFHYYDKDFNNEADTPDNFQSRRPNTSFCFLDIRSPGLGDTAMYLCATSRDGNSGANGLTFGAGSRLTVL.

The chain recombines TRBV19 with TRBJ1-2; TRBD1 agrees at 10 bases. CDR1 and CDR2 from the germline V gene are LNHDA and SQIVND (reference sequence). The V gene end was trimmed by 9 bases and the J gene end by 10 bases; junction bases not matched to a gene: 8. The CDR3 runs to 12 residues. The CDR3 DNA follows: TGTGCCAGCGCCGGGACAGGGGACGCCTACACCTTC. Translated, it gives CASAGTGDAYTF.

This clone was seen a handful of times. The chain recombines TRBV29-1 with TRBJ2-3; TRBD2 agrees at 12 bases. Unmatched junction bases numbered 3, after V lost 8 bases and J lost 3 bases. The CDR3 length is 13 residues. CDR1 and CDR2 from the germline V gene are SQVTM and ANQGSEA. CDR3 in amino acids: CSPGLAGTDTQYF. CDR3 bases: TGCAGCCCTGGACTAGCGGGGACAGATACGCAGTATTTT.

J is TRBJ2-1 and V is TRBV11-2; TRBD1 agrees at 8 bases. This CDR3 is 15 amino acids long. CDR1 and CDR2 (germline): SGHAT, FQNNGV. Germline trimming cut 1 base from V and 7 bases from J; bases unmatched to any gene: 6. CDR3 bases: TGTGCCAGCAGCTTAGTGACAGGGGTTGGGAATGAGCAGTTCTTC. Amino acids: CASSLVTGVGNEQFF.

V is TRBV4-3 and J is TRBJ1-5; possibly TRBD1 for D (5 bases). V lost 0 bases and J lost 2, with 11 bases in between. The CDR3 extends over 16 amino acids. CDR1 LGHNA and CDR2 YSLEER come from the germline V gene. The CDR3 protein is CASSQDGAGGNQPQHF. The DNA for the CDR3 is TGCGCCAGCAGCCAAGATGGGGCGGGGGGCAATCAGCCCCAGCATTTT.

V gene TRBV18 combines with J gene TRBJ1-3; D unclear. This CDR3 comprises 15 residues. V was shortened by 4 bases and J by 2 bases, with 12 bases between the two germline ends. The germline V gene encodes CDR1 KGHSH and CDR2 LQKENI. CDR3 nucleotide sequence: TGTGCCAGCTCACTTCTGAGGGAAGCTGGAAACACCATATATTTT. Translated, it gives CASSLLREAGNTIYF.

Concerning this clone itself: A junction boundary mismatches the germline segment, possibly from a read error. The J gene is TRBJ2-6, the V gene TRBV19; tentative D call: TRBD1 (6 bases). This CDR3 comprises 16 residues. In germline, CDR1 is LNHDA, CDR2 SQIVND (reference sequence). The CDR3 DNA reads as TGTGCCAGTAGTACCGCACAGGGTTTTGGGGCCAACGGCCTGACTTTC. Translation: CASSTAQGFGANGLTF.

The chain employs TRBV4-1 and TRBJ1-1; 7 positions agree with TRBD1. CDR3 length: 14 amino acids. The germline V gene has CDR1 MGHRA and CDR2 YSYEKL. Germline trimming cut 1 base from V and 7 bases from J; bases unmatched to any gene: 6. CDR3: CASSQGDSRNEAFF. In DNA, the CDR3 is TGCGCCAGCAGCCAAGGGGACAGTAGGAATGAAGCTTTCTTT.

The V gene is TRBV19, the J gene TRBJ2-7; 8 bases line up with TRBD2. J was trimmed by 5 bases and V by 7 bases; bases with no gene match: 10. This CDR3 is built from 14 residues. Germline values: CDR1 LNHDA, CDR2 SQIVND (reference sequence). The DNA for the CDR3 is TGTGCCAGTACCCAGCGGGAGCTCACGGACGAGCAGTACTTC. Amino acid sequence: CASTQRELTDEQYF. Using reference TRBV19 and TRBJ2-7 for the parts outside the CDR3, the full variable domain is DGGITQSPKYLFRKEGQNVTLSCEQNLNHDAMYWYRQDPGQGLRLIYYSQIVNDFQKGDIAEGYSVSREKKESFPLTVTSAQKNPTAFYLCASTQRELTDEQYFGPGTRLTVT.

CDR3 protein: CASSWDSLGETQYF. The CDR3 nucleotides read TGTGCCAGCAGCTGGGACAGCCTCGGGGAGACCCAGTACTTC. J is TRBJ2-5 and V is TRBV5-4; 7 bases are shared with TRBD1. After removal of 3 bases from V and 5 bases from J, the junction contained 7 bases not matched to a gene. This CDR3 contains 14 residues. Germline V lookup: CDR1 SGHNT, CDR2 YYREEE (reference sequence).

The rearrangement joins TRBV5-3 to TRBJ1-1, with D possibly TRBD1 on 5 matching bases. TRBV5-3 is an ORF, with its function uncertain. V lost 0 bases and J lost 1, with 28 bases in between. The CDR3 runs 21 residues. The CDR3: CARSLAITHGGVEVRNTEAFF. For the CDR3, the DNA is TGTGCCAGAAGCTTGGCTATTACCCACGGGGGGGTAGAAGTTAGGAACACTGAAGCTTTCTTT.

This chain uses TRBV11-2 with TRBJ2-2; 9 bases are shared with TRBD2. V dropped 2 bases and J dropped 4; count of bases not matched to a gene: 14. Germline CDR1 is SGHAT and CDR2 is FQNNGV. The CDR3 contains 19 residues. This chain's CDR3 is CASSLKAPRASGTTGELFF. DNA of the CDR3: TGTGCCAGCAGCTTAAAGGCCCCAAGGGCTAGCGGGACCACCGGGGAGCTGTTTTTT. Full variable domain (missing parts from reference TRBV11-2 and TRBJ2-2): EAGVAQSPRYKIIEKRQSVAFWCNPISGHATLYWYQQILGQGPKLLIQFQNNGVVDDSQLPKDRFSAERLKGVDSTLKIQPAKLEDSAVYLCASSLKAPRASGTTGELFFGEGSRLTVL.

This sequence joins TRBV19 and TRBJ2-5; the D is unclear. The DNA matches TRBJ2-7 better at its end, which makes the J call doubtful. Germline V gene sequence: CDR1 LNHDA, CDR2 SQIVND (reference sequence). The CDR3 length is 14 residues. CDR3 in DNA: TGTGCCAGTAGTCCCCGTCCCCTCTCCTACGAGCAGTACTTC. Its protein product is CASSPRPLSYEQYF.

Here the CDR3 reads CASSPAVYPNGEQFF. CDR3 nucleotides: TGTGCCAGCAGCCCCGCCGTATATCCTAACGGTGAGCAGTTCTTC. The chain has TRBV7-2 and TRBJ2-1; D gene ambiguous. The CDR3 totals 15 residues. V lost 5 bases and J lost 9, with 20 bases in between. Germline V gene data show CDR1 as SGHTA and CDR2 as FQGNSA.

V is TRBV19 and J is TRBJ2-5; a weak D match, TRBD1 (6 bases). The J call may be incorrect, as the DNA end agrees better with TRBJ2-7. This CDR3 has 11 residues. Germline loops: CDR1 LNHDA, CDR2 SQIVND (reference sequence). CDR3 bases: TGTGCCAGTAGGGACAGCGCCGAGCAGTACTTC. Its protein product is CASRDSAEQYF.

This clone was counted a single time. The chain employs TRBV5-1 and TRBJ2-5, with 7 bases matching TRBD1. CDR3 length equals 15 residues. The germline CDR1 and CDR2 sequences are SGHRS and YFSETQ. V gave up 0 bases and J gave up 2 bases; unmatched junction bases: 4. This CDR3 is CASSLGGGGQETQYF. DNA for the CDR3: TGCGCCAGCAGCTTGGGAGGGGGCGGGCAAGAGACCCAGTACTTC.

The V and J genes are TRBV28 and TRBJ1-6; D uncertain. Germline CDR1 and CDR2: MDHEN and SYDVKM. CDR3 length: 13 residues. V lost 5 bases to trimming and J lost 8 bases, with 10 bases between them. In DNA, the CDR3 is TGTGCCAGCAGTCCCCCCGGTTATTCACCCCTCCACTTT. Translation gives CASSPPGYSPLHF.

This clone was seen a handful of times. The V and J genes are TRBV4-1 and TRBJ2-3; 8 nucleotides line up with TRBD1. CDR3 size: 13 residues. Germline V gene data show CDR1 as MGHRA and CDR2 as YSYEKL. Trimming took 1 base from V and 6 from J; bases not matched to a gene: 0. The CDR3, as DNA: TGCGCCAGCAGCCAAGGGACAGGGGATACGCAGTATTTT. Its translation is CASSQGTGDTQYF.

The chain couples TRBV19 to TRBJ1-4; D is unclear. V gave up 3 bases and J gave up 8 bases, with 10 bases separating them. From germline, CDR1 is LNHDA and CDR2 SQIVND (reference sequence). The CDR3 runs 13 residues. DNA of the CDR3: TGTGCCAGTAGTATTACGGTTCGGGAAAAACTGTTTTTT. This codes for CASSITVREKLFF.

This chain joins TRBV9 and TRBJ1-5, with D possibly matching TRBD1 (6 bases). Germline V gene sequence: CDR1 SGDLS, CDR2 YYNGEE. Deletions cut 4 bases from V and 0 bases from J, with 11 bases between. There are 15 residues in the CDR3. DNA for the CDR3: TGTGCCAGCAGCCCCGGGACAACTAGCAATCAGCCCCAGCATTTT. The encoded protein is CASSPGTTSNQPQHF.

There are a few counts of this clone. J is TRBJ2-2 and V is TRBV11-1; D possibly corresponds to TRBD1 (6 bases). This CDR3 is built from 15 residues. CDR1 is SGHAT and CDR2 is FQDESV in the germline V gene (reference sequence). Trimming cost V 1 base and J 2 bases, with 8 bases left between them. CDR3 DNA sequence: TGTGCCAGCAGCTTAGGGACAGAAAACACCGGGGAGCTGTTTTTT. Amino acids: CASSLGTENTGELFF.

The chain has TRBV19 and TRBJ2-5; TRBD1 matches 10 bases. The germline CDR1 and CDR2 sequences are LNHDA and SQIVND (reference sequence). Trimming at V came to 7 bases and at J to 5 bases, leaving 7 bases not matched to a gene. This CDR3 is built from 14 residues. The CDR3 protein is CASTATGGYETQYF. As DNA, the CDR3 is TGTGCCAGTACCGCGACAGGGGGCTATGAGACCCAGTACTTC. Full variable domain (rest looked up from reference TRBV19 and TRBJ2-5): DGGITQSPKYLFRKEGQNVTLSCEQNLNHDAMYWYRQDPGQGLRLIYYSQIVNDFQKGDIAEGYSVSREKKESFPLTVTSAQKNPTAFYLCASTATGGYETQYFGPGTRLLVL.

The CDR3 protein is CASVGTGRSGGAQYF. CDR3 DNA sequence: TGTGCCAGCGTGGGAACCGGGCGGAGCGGGGGGGCCCAGTACTTC. This chain uses TRBV6-5 with TRBJ2-5; 10 bases line up with TRBD2. This CDR3 is built from 15 residues. CDR1 and CDR2 (germline): MNHEY, SVGAGI. V lost 8 bases to trimming and J lost 9 bases; unmatched junction nucleotides: 15.

The gene calls are TRBV19 and TRBJ2-6; weak D call: TRBD1 (6 bases). The V gene's germline CDR1 is LNHDA and CDR2 SQIVND (reference sequence). With 6 bases removed from V and 4 bases from J, the gap between germline ends came to 22 bases. The CDR3 extends over 18 amino acids. The CDR3 loop reads CASSPTGGLGAGANVLTF. The DNA for the CDR3 is TGTGCCAGTAGCCCGACAGGTGGCTTGGGCGCGGGGGCCAACGTCCTGACTTTC.

This chain joins TRBV5-1 and TRBJ2-3; D remains unclear. Between the trimmed V and J ends, which lost 2 bases and 1 base, there was a span of 14 bases. CDR3 size: 16 residues. CDR1 and CDR2 (germline): SGHRS, YFSETQ. DNA of the CDR3: TGCGCCAGCAGCTTCCCAGACAAGTTTGGCACAGATACGCAGTATTTT. Encoded protein: CASSFPDKFGTDTQYF.